This entry describes one T cell receptor (beta chain). Profiled with immunoSEQ multiplex PCR; TCRdb holds only in-frame clones, not every one. The table has about 140,000 clones, less than 95% seen once. The data belong to a study of cytotoxic CD8 clonotypes in ibrutinib-treated CLL. The sequence was obtained from a human donor with chronic lymphocytic leukemia. Sequenced material: PBMCs, taken after 12 months of ibrutinib treatment.

The CDR3 DNA reads TGTGCCAGCAGTTTATCTTTCTCTCACGAGCAGTACTTC. Its protein product is CASSLSFSHEQYF. The rearrangement links TRBV28 to TRBJ2-7; the D is unclear. V was cut by 1 base and J by 5 bases, with 9 bases left in between. The CDR3 is made up of 13 amino acids. Germline V gene lookup returns CDR1 MDHEN and CDR2 SYDVKM.